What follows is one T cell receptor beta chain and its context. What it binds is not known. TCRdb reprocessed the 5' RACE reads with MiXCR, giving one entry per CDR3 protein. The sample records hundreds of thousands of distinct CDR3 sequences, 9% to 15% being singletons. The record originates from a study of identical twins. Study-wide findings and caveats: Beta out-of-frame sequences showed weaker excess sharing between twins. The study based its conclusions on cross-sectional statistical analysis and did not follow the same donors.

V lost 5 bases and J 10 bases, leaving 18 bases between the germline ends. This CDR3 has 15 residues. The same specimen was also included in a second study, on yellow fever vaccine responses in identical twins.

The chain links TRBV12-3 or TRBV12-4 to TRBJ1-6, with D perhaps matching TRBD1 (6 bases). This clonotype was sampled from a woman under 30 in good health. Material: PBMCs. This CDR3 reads CASSTRGGGGSPLHF. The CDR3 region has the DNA TGTGCCAGCAGTACCCGTGGGGGGGGCGGCTCACCCCTCCACTTT.